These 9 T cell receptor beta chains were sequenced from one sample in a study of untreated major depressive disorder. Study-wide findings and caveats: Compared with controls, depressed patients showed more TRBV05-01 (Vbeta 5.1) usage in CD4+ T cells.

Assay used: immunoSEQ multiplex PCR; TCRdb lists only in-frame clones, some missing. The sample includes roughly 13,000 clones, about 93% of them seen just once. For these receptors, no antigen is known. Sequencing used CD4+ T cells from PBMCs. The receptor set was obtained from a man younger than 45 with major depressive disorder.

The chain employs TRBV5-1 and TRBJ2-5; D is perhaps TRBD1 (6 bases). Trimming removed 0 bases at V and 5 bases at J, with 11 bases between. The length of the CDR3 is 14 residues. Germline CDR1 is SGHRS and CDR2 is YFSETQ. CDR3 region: CASSLAGQGETQYF. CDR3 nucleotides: TGCGCCAGCAGCTTGGCTGGTCAGGGGGAGACCCAGTACTTC.

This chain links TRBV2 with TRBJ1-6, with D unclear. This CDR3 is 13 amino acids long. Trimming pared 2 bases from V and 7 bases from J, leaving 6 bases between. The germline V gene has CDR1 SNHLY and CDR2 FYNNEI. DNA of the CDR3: TGTGCCAGCAGTGAATCGAACAATTCACCCCTCCACTTT. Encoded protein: CASSESNNSPLHF.

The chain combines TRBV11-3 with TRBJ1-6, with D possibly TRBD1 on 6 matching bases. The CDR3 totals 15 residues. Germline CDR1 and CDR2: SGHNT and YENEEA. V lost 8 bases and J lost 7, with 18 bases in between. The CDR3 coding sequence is TGTGCCAGCTTAAGGCAGGGGATAGAGAATTCACCCCTCCACTTT. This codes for CASLRQGIENSPLHF.

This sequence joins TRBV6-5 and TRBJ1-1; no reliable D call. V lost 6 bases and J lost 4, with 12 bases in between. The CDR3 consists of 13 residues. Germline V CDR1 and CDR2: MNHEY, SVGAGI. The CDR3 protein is CASSPPGFTEAFF. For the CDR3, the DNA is TGTGCCAGCAGCCCACCGGGGTTCACTGAAGCTTTCTTT.

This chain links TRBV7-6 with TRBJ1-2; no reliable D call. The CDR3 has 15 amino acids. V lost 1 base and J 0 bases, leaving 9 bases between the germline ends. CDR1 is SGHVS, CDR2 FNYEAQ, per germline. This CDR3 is CASSLEPGSNYGYTF. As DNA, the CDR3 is TGTGCCAGCAGCTTAGAGCCGGGGTCTAACTATGGCTACACCTTC.

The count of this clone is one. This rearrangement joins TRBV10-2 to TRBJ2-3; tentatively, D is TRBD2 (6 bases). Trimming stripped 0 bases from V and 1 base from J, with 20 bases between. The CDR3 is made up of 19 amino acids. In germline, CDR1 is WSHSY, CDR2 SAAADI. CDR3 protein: CASSESRAGVREGTDTQYF. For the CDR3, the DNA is TGCGCCAGCAGTGAGTCGAGGGCAGGAGTTAGGGAGGGCACAGATACGCAGTATTTT.

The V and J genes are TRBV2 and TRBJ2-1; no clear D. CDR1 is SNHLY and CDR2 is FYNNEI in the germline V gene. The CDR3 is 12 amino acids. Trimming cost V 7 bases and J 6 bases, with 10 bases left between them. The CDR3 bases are TGTGCCAGCACCGATGAAGGCAATGAGCAGTTCTTC. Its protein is CASTDEGNEQFF.

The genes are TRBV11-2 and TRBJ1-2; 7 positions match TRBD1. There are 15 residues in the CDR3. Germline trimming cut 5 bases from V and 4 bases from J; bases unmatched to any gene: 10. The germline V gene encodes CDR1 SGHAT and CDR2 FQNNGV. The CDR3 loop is CASSPGGASSYGYTF. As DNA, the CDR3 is TGTGCCAGCAGCCCAGGGGGAGCATCCTCCTATGGCTACACCTTC.

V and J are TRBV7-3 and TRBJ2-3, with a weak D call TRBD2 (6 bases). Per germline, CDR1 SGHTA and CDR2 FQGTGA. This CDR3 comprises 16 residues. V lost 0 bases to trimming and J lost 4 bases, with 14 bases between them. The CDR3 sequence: CASSLTGGLRADTQYF. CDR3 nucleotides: TGTGCCAGCAGCTTAACGGGAGGACTCCGCGCAGATACGCAGTATTTT.